Listed here are 24 T cell receptor beta chains from one sample, sequenced in a study of blood T cell repertoires in COVID-19. The data were produced by immunoSEQ multiplex PCR, yet TCRdb's version contains in-frame clones alone and is incomplete. The profile shows approximately 94,000 clones, roughly 84% of them singletons. Input material: peripheral blood. Receptors originate from a human donor in a cohort sampled during active COVID-19.

The chain has TRBV9 and TRBJ1-1, with a tentative D call TRBD1 (6 bases). Germline V gives CDR1 SGDLS, CDR2 YYNGEE. The CDR3 is 14 amino acids. Trimming pared 4 bases from V and 5 bases from J, leaving 15 bases between. CDR3 residues: CASSSRGGGTEAFF. The DNA for the CDR3 is TGTGCCAGCAGCAGCAGGGGCGGAGGTACTGAAGCTTTCTTT.

The CDR3, as DNA: TGTGCCAGCTCTCAAGGGGGCAACGTGTCCCGTGAAAAACTGTTTTTT. Protein: CASSQGGNVSREKLFF. V and J are TRBV2 and TRBJ1-4; 7 bases map to TRBD1. This CDR3 is built from 16 residues. CDR1 and CDR2 from the germline V gene are SNHLY and FYNNEI. J was trimmed by 7 bases and V by 8 bases; bases with no gene match: 16. Full variable domain (remainder filled in from reference TRBV2 and TRBJ1-4): EPEVTQTPSHQVTQMGQEVILRCVPISNHLYFYWYRQILGQKVEFLVSFYNNEISEKSEIFDDQFSVERPDGSNFTLKIRSTKLEDSAMYFCASSQGGNVSREKLFFGSGTQLSVL.

This chain uses TRBV12-3 or TRBV12-4 with TRBJ2-1; TRBD1 agrees at 9 bases. The CDR3 loop spans 13 amino acids. V shed 5 bases, J shed 10 bases, and the junction held 6 bases outside the gene matches. This CDR3 is CASSMRDREEQFF. The CDR3 DNA follows: TGTGCCAGCAGTATGAGGGACAGGGAGGAGCAGTTCTTC.

The gene calls are TRBV12-5 and TRBJ2-2; perhaps TRBD1 as D (7 bases). Trimming removed 6 bases at V and 5 bases at J, with 16 bases between. The CDR3 runs to 15 residues. The germline V gene has CDR1 LGHNT and CDR2 FRNRAP. The CDR3 DNA follows: TGTGCTAGTGGGGCTAGACAGGGAGGAACCGGGGAGCTGTTTTTT. Encoded protein: CASGARQGGTGELFF.

J is TRBJ1-6 and V is TRBV18; D gene uncertain. The germline gives CDR1 KGHSH, CDR2 LQKENI. The CDR3 covers 15 residues. V dropped 2 bases and J dropped 5 bases, with 10 bases sitting between them. The CDR3 DNA is TGTGCCAGCTCACCAGCAACAGCTGATAATTCACCCCTCCACTTT. It yields the protein CASSPATADNSPLHF.

The chain carries TRBV18 and TRBJ1-1; 8 bases are shared with TRBD1. The CDR3 consists of 15 residues. Germline CDR1 is KGHSH and CDR2 is LQKENI. J lost 10 bases, V lost 0 bases, and 10 bases had no gene match. CDR3 nucleotides: TGTGCCAGCTCACCACCGGGAACCTCAGGGGGCAGAGCTTTCTTT. Translating it yields CASSPPGTSGGRAFF.

This rearrangement joins TRBV25-1 to TRBJ1-6; D perhaps matches TRBD1 (5 bases). In germline, CDR1 is MGHDK, CDR2 SYGVNS. This CDR3 is 15 amino acids long. V was clipped by 8 bases and J by 4 bases, with 15 bases between them. CDR3 bases: TGTGCCAGCCAACCACGGACAATTTATAATTCACCCCTCCACTTT. Residues: CASQPRTIYNSPLHF.

V is TRBV29-1 and J is TRBJ1-2; D is uncertain. Trimming took off 5 bases at V and 2 bases at J, with 24 bases between the two ends. Germline V gives CDR1 SQVTM, CDR2 ANQGSEA. The CDR3 runs to 17 residues. CDR3 in DNA: TGCAGCGTTCCGGTAGGATCTGGACGGAGAGGGAACTATGGCTACACCTTC. This translates into CSVPVGSGRRGNYGYTF.

The chain uses TRBV18 and TRBJ2-2; TRBD2 is a possible D gene (6 bases). Germline V gene data show CDR1 as KGHSH and CDR2 as LQKENI. V was clipped by 2 bases and J by 5 bases, with 6 bases between them. There are 13 residues in the CDR3. The CDR3 protein is CASSPGGTGELFF. CDR3 DNA: TGTGCCAGCTCACCAGGAGGGACCGGGGAGCTGTTTTTT.

The chain links TRBV30 to TRBJ1-5, with a possible D match to TRBD1 (6 bases). V lost 0 bases to trimming and J lost 5 bases, with 8 bases between them. Germline values: CDR1 GTSNPN, CDR2 SVGIG (reference sequence). CDR3 length equals 13 residues. Written as DNA, the CDR3 is TGTGCCTGGAGTGTAAACAGGGATCAGCCCCAGCATTTT. It translates to CAWSVNRDQPQHF.

The V call is TRBV6-2 or TRBV6-3, the J call TRBJ1-2; 7 bases align to TRBD1. The V gene's germline CDR1 is MNHEY and CDR2 SVGEGT. The CDR3 consists of 17 residues. The junction had 14 bases not matched to a gene; V was cut back by 5 bases and J by 2 bases. Here the CDR3 reads CASSIRQGSLKNYGYTF. DNA of the CDR3: TGTGCCAGCAGTATACGACAGGGATCATTAAAGAACTATGGCTACACCTTC.

The chain links TRBV4-1 to TRBJ2-7, with 8 bases matching TRBD2. CDR3 length equals 17 residues. In germline, CDR1 is MGHRA, CDR2 YSYEKL. The junction had 7 bases not matched to a gene; V was cut back by 0 bases and J by 0 bases. The CDR3 spells CASSQDHGGGSSYEQYF. In nucleotides, the CDR3 is TGCGCCAGCAGCCAAGATCACGGCGGGGGGAGCTCCTACGAGCAGTACTTC.

V and J are TRBV6-2 or TRBV6-3 and TRBJ2-1; 10 bases are a match to TRBD2. The CDR3 totals 18 residues. Unmatched junction bases numbered 10, after V lost 5 bases and J lost 0 bases. Per germline, CDR1 MNHEY and CDR2 SVGEGT. The CDR3 DNA is TGTGCCAGCAGTGGGAATAGCGGGGGGCGACGCTCCTACAATGAGCAGTTCTTC. Protein product: CASSGNSGGRRSYNEQFF.

The chain couples TRBV5-1 to TRBJ1-1, with TRBD1 identical over 8 bases. The CDR3 totals 16 residues. V lost 0 bases and J lost 6; bases outside the gene matches: 10. Germline V gene lookup returns CDR1 SGHRS and CDR2 YFSETQ. The CDR3 DNA sequence: TGCGCCAGCAGCTTGGTGGGGGGGGACAGGATGTCTGAAGCTTTCTTT. Protein product: CASSLVGGDRMSEAFF.

The table lists this clone with many counts. The chain combines TRBV6-5 with TRBJ2-7; TRBD2 might be the D (6 bases). Trimming removed 6 bases from V and 0 bases from J, with 15 bases in between. Germline-derived CDR1 and CDR2 are MNHEY and SVGAGI. This CDR3 is built from 15 residues. CDR3 DNA: TGTGCCAGCAGGAGCGGGCACACGATCTCCTACGAGCAGTACTTC. Translation: CASRSGHTISYEQYF.

This chain uses TRBV12-3 or TRBV12-4 with TRBJ1-5; D unclear. Trimming left V 2 bases short and J 7 bases short, with 9 bases between. The CDR3 sequence is 13 residues long. The CDR3 sequence: CASSLFELQPQHF. The CDR3 DNA reads TGTGCCAGCAGTTTATTCGAGCTCCAGCCCCAGCATTTT.

This chain links TRBV7-9 with TRBJ2-3; the match to TRBD2 covers 8 bases. CDR1 and CDR2 (germline): SEHNR, FQNEAQ (reference sequence). Germline trimming cut 1 base from V and 1 base from J; bases unmatched to any gene: 4. The CDR3 consists of 16 residues. The DNA of the CDR3 is TGTGCCAGCAGCTTAGATTCCGGGGGGGGCACAGATACGCAGTATTTT. The encoded protein is CASSLDSGGGTDTQYF.

V gene TRBV18 combines with J gene TRBJ1-2; 7 bases are a match to TRBD1. The CDR3 runs 14 residues. Losses at the gene ends were 5 bases for V and 2 bases for J; bases not matched to a gene: 5. Germline-derived CDR1 and CDR2 are KGHSH and LQKENI. Here the CDR3 reads CASSTTTGNYGYTF. The CDR3, as DNA: TGTGCCAGCTCAACAACGACAGGGAACTATGGCTACACCTTC.

The rearrangement joins TRBV2 to TRBJ2-5; 7 bases align to TRBD1. The CDR3 loop spans 14 amino acids. Germline values: CDR1 SNHLY, CDR2 FYNNEI. Unmatched junction bases numbered 4, after V lost 6 bases and J lost 0 bases. The CDR3 nucleotides read TGTGCCAGCAGGGGACAGCCGCACCAAGAGACCCAGTACTTC. Amino acid sequence: CASRGQPHQETQYF.

In this sample, this clone turned up once. The CDR3 spells CSLGQGANEQFF. CDR3 DNA: TGCAGCCTAGGACAGGGGGCCAATGAGCAGTTCTTC. The rearrangement uses TRBV29-1 and TRBJ2-1, with 11 bases aligning to TRBD1. The trim removed 8 bases at V and 6 bases at J, leaving 3 bases unmatched. The germline gives CDR1 SQVTM, CDR2 ANQGSEA. The CDR3 covers 12 residues.

On this clone: Germline is not matched at one junction end, which may reflect a read error. The chain recombines TRBV5-1 with TRBJ2-7; TRBD2 is a possible D gene (5 bases). In germline, CDR1 is SGHRS, CDR2 YFSETQ. There are 12 residues in the CDR3. CDR3 DNA: TGCGCCAGCAGCGTCGGGGATTACGGGCAGTACTTC. Translated, it gives CASSVGDYGQYF.

This clone showed up just once. This sample also contains other DNA sequences that code for the same CDR3. The CDR3 region is CASSLGGNSPLHF. The DNA of the CDR3 is TGTGCCAGCAGCTTAGGAGGTAATTCACCCCTCCACTTT. The rearrangement joins TRBV7-2 to TRBJ1-6; D gene ambiguous. Germline V gene data show CDR1 as SGHTA and CDR2 as FQGNSA. V dropped 1 base and J dropped 6 bases, with 4 bases sitting between them. This CDR3 has 13 amino acids. Full variable domain (rest looked up from reference TRBV7-2 and TRBJ1-6): GAGVSQSPSNKVTEKGKDVELRCDPISGHTALYWYRQSLGQGLEFLIYFQGNSAPDKSGLPSDRFSAERTGGSVSTLTIQRTQQEDSAVYLCASSLGGNSPLHFGNGTRLTVT.

The V call is TRBV5-1, the J call TRBJ1-2, with D hard to call. This CDR3 is built from 16 residues. Per the germline V gene, CDR1 is SGHRS and CDR2 is YFSETQ. Trimming took 0 bases from V and 7 from J, leaving 19 bases between them. CDR3 DNA: TGCGCCAGCAGCTTGGCCTACGTGAGGGAGGGAGGTGGCTACACCTTC. Amino acids: CASSLAYVREGGGYTF.

This clone has just a few counts. The V call is TRBV7-2, the J call TRBJ1-2; D is possibly TRBD1 (6 bases). V was trimmed by 5 bases and J by 4 bases, leaving 17 bases between them. The CDR3 spans 15 residues. CDR1 and CDR2 from the germline V gene are SGHTA and FQGNSA. CDR3 region: CASSNTGSRVYGYTF. CDR3 nucleotides: TGTGCCAGCAGCAACACAGGGTCGCGCGTCTATGGCTACACCTTC.